This TCR beta chain comes out of a study of T-cell reconstitution after alpha-beta-depleted transplantation in children. Preparing the TCRbeta library involved the use of unique molecular identifiers. TCRdb reprocessed the PCR reads with MiXCR, giving one entry per CDR3 protein. The table lists some 70,000 distinct CDR3 sequences, roughly 6.6% of them singletons. The CDR3 consists of 14 residues. Germline loops: CDR1 KGHSH, CDR2 LQKENI. V gave up 2 bases and J gave up 5 bases; unmatched junction bases: 2. This TCR derives from a human donor who donated a stem cell graft to a child with acute lymphoblastic leukemia. The source was PBMCs from the stem cell graft donor, collected from the stem cell graft. The V and J genes are TRBV18 and TRBJ2-1, with 8 bases aligning to TRBD2. The CDR3 region is CASSPLRGDNEQFF. CDR3 sequence (DNA): TGTGCCAGCTCACCATTGCGGGGGGACAATGAGCAGTTCTTC.